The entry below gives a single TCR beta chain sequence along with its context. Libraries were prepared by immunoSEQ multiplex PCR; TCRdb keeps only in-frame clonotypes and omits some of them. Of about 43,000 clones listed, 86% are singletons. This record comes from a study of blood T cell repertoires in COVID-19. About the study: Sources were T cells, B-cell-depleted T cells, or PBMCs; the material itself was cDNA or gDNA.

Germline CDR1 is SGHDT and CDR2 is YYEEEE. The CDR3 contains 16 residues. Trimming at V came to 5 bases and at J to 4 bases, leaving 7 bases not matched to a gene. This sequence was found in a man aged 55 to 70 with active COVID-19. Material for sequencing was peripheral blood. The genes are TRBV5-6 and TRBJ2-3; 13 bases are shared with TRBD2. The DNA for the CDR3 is TGTGCCAGCAGATTCCGGACTAGCGGGAGCGCAGATACGCAGTATTTT. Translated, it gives CASRFRTSGSADTQYF.